The 9 T cell receptor beta chains below were found in one sample sequenced in a study of shared clonotypes between healthy human individuals. Here immunoSEQ multiplex PCR was the method, and the copy in TCRdb shows in-frame clones only, minus some. The table lists over 2,000,000 clones, around 93% of them singletons. In the naive CD8 group, cells lacked CD45RO and were positively selected for CCR7, so terminally differentiated effector memory CD45RA+ cells were left out. Sample: naive CD8+ T cells from PBMCs. The receptors were gathered from a man between 18 and 35 years old in good health. Some clones in this sample may be carry-over from other donors' samples.

This chain links TRBV29-1 with TRBJ1-2; D gene ambiguous. CDR1 and CDR2 (germline): SQVTM, ANQGSEA. The CDR3 extends over 15 amino acids. V lost 0 bases and J 0 bases, leaving 11 bases between the germline ends. The CDR3 nucleotides read TGCAGCGTTGAAGATCGGGTAGTAACTAACTATGGCTACACCTTC. It encodes CSVEDRVVTNYGYTF.

The gene calls are TRBV19 and TRBJ2-1; D might be TRBD2 (6 bases). Germline values: CDR1 LNHDA, CDR2 SQIVND (reference sequence). The CDR3 spans 15 residues. The V and J ends lost 3 bases and 4 bases respectively, with 13 bases between them. CDR3 DNA sequence: TGTGCCAGTAGTATGAGCGGGTTACCGTACAATGAGCAGTTCTTC. Its protein is CASSMSGLPYNEQFF.

Only one count was recorded for this clone. V is TRBV11-3 and J is TRBJ2-3; 9 nucleotides line up with TRBD2. The CDR3 is 16 amino acids. From germline, CDR1 is SGHNT and CDR2 YENEEA. The V segment lost 1 base and the J segment 0 bases; nucleotides outside the gene matches: 2. DNA for the CDR3: TGTGCCAGCAGCTTAGCTGGGACTAGCAGCACAGATACGCAGTATTTT. It encodes CASSLAGTSSTDTQYF. The full variable domain, completed using reference TRBV11-3 and TRBJ2-3, is EAGVVQSPRYKIIEKKQPVAFWCNPISGHNTLYWYLQNLGQGPELLIRYENEEAVDDSQLPKDRFSAERLKGVDSTLKIQPAELGDSAVYLCASSLAGTSSTDTQYFGPGTRLTVL.

This chain links TRBV7-9 with TRBJ2-1; D is unresolved. This CDR3 is built from 12 residues. Trimming took off 1 base at V and 9 bases at J, with 7 bases between the two ends. The germline V gene encodes CDR1 SEHNR and CDR2 FQNEAQ (reference sequence). The CDR3 spells CASSLGITEQFF. CDR3 sequence (DNA): TGTGCCAGCAGCTTAGGGATTACTGAGCAGTTCTTC.

The chain combines TRBV5-1 with TRBJ2-1; 8 bases are a match to TRBD2. Germline-derived CDR1 and CDR2 are SGHRS and YFSETQ. J gave up 3 bases and V 1 base, and 6 bases lay outside the gene matches. The CDR3 is 16 residues long. CDR3 sequence (DNA): TGCGCCAGCAGCTTGTCCGGCGCGGGGGGCTACAATGAGCAGTTCTTC. Its translation is CASSLSGAGGYNEQFF. The complete variable domain, with remaining parts taken from reference TRBV5-1 and TRBJ2-1, reads KAGVTQTPRYLIKTRGQQVTLSCSPISGHRSVSWYQQTPGQGLQFLFEYFSETQRNKGNFPGRFSGRQFSNSRSEMNVSTLELGDSALYLCASSLSGAGGYNEQFFGPGTRLTVL.

This sequence joins TRBV6-7 and TRBJ2-1, with D maybe TRBD2 (6 bases). TRBV6-7 belongs to the ORF category, with a function that is uncertain. The CDR3 has 17 amino acids. Trimming took off 0 bases at V and 8 bases at J, with 20 bases between the two ends. CDR3 residues: CASSYSFLGGKSHEQFF. The DNA for the CDR3 is TGTGCCAGCAGTTACTCGTTTCTGGGCGGGAAGAGCCATGAGCAGTTCTTC.

The chain recombines TRBV29-1 with TRBJ2-1, with D unclear. This CDR3 has 13 amino acids. Looked up from germline, CDR1 is SQVTM and CDR2 is ANQGSEA. Trimming removed 0 bases from V and 10 bases from J, with 13 bases in between. Here the CDR3 reads CSVEEPLRREQFF. The CDR3, as DNA: TGCAGCGTTGAAGAACCCCTAAGGCGGGAGCAGTTCTTC.

This chain connects TRBV27 to TRBJ2-6, with TRBD1 matching over 9 bases. This CDR3 region has 19 residues. The V and J ends lost 6 bases and 3 bases, in that order; junction bases with no gene match: 15. Germline CDR1 MNHEY, CDR2 SMNVEV (reference sequence). In DNA form, the CDR3 reads TGTGCCAGCAGCCTAGGGGCCGGGACAGGGACTGGTGGGGCCAACGTCCTGACTTTC. Its translation: CASSLGAGTGTGGANVLTF.

The chain carries TRBV6-5 and TRBJ2-1; 10 bases map to TRBD1. Germline lookup yields CDR1 MNHEY and CDR2 SVGAGI. The CDR3 is 15 residues long. V shed 2 bases, J shed 4 bases, and the junction held 2 bases outside the gene matches. CDR3 DNA: TGTGCCAGCAGTTACGGGACAGGGGAGTACAATGAGCAGTTCTTC. Protein sequence: CASSYGTGEYNEQFF.